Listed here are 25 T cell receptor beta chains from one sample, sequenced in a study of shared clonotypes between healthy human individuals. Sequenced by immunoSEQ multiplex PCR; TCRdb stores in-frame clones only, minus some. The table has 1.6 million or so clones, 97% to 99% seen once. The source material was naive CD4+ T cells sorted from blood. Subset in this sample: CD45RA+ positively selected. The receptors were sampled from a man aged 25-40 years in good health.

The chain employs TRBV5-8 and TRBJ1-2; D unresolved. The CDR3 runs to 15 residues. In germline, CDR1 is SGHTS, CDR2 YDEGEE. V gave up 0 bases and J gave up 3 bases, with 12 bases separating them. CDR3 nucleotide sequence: TGTGCCAGCAGCTTGGCCCCGACTGCGCACTATGGCTACACCTTC. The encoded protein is CASSLAPTAHYGYTF.

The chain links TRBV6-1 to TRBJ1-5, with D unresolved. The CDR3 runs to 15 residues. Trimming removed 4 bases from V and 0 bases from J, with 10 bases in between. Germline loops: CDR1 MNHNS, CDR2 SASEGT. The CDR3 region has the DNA TGTGCCAGCAGTGCTACCGGGAATAGCAATCAGCCCCAGCATTTT. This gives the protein CASSATGNSNQPQHF.

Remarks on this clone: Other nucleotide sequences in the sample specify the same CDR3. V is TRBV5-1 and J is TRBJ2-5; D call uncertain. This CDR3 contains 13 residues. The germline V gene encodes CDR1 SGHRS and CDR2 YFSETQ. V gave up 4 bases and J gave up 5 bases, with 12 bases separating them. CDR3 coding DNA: TGCGCCAGCAGCCTAAGCGTTAGGGAGACCCAGTACTTC. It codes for CASSLSVRETQYF.

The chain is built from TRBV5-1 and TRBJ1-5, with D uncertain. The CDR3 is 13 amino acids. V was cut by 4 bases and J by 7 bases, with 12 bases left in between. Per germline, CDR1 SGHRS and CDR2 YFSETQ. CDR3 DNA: TGCGCCAGCAGCCGAACACCGGGACAGCCCCAGCATTTT. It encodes CASSRTPGQPQHF. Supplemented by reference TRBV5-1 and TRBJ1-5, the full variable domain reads KAGVTQTPRYLIKTRGQQVTLSCSPISGHRSVSWYQQTPGQGLQFLFEYFSETQRNKGNFPGRFSGRQFSNSRSEMNVSTLELGDSALYLCASSRTPGQPQHFGDGTRLSIL.

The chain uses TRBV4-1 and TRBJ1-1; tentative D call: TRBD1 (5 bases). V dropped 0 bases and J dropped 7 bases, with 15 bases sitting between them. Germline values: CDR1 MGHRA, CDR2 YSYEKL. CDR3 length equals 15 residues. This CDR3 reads CASSQEGQGDGEAFF. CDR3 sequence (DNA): TGCGCCAGCAGCCAAGAGGGCCAGGGCGACGGTGAAGCTTTCTTT.

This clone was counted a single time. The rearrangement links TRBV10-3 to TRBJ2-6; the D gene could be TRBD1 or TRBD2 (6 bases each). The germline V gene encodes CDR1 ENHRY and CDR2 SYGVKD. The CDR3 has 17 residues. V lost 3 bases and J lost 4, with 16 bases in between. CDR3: CAISDPTGASGANVLTF. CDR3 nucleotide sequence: TGTGCCATCAGTGATCCGACGGGGGCGAGCGGGGCCAACGTCCTGACTTTC.

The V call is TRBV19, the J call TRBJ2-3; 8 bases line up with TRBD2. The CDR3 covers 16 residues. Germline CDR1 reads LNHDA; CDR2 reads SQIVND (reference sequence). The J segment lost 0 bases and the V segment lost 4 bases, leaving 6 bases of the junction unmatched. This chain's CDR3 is CASSKLSGRSTDTQYF. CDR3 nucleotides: TGTGCCAGTAGTAAGCTGAGCGGGAGAAGCACAGATACGCAGTATTTT.

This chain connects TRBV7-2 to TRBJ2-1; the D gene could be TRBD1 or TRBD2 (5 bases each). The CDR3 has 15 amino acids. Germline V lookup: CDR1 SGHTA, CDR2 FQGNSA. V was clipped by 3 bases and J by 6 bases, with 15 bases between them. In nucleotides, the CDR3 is TGTGCCAGCAGCTTGACAGCCATAGGGAGCAATGAGCAGTTCTTC. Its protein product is CASSLTAIGSNEQFF.

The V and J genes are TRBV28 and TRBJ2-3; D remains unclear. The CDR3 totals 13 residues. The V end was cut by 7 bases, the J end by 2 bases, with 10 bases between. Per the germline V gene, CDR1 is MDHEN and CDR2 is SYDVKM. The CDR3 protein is CASIVPTTDTQYF. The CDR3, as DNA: TGTGCCAGCATCGTTCCCACCACAGATACGCAGTATTTT.

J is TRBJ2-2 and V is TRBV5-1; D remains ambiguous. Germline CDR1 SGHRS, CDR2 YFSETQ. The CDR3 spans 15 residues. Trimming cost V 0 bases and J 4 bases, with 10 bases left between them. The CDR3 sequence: CASSLGRGITGELFF. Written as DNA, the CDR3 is TGCGCCAGCAGCTTGGGACGAGGAATCACCGGGGAGCTGTTTTTT.

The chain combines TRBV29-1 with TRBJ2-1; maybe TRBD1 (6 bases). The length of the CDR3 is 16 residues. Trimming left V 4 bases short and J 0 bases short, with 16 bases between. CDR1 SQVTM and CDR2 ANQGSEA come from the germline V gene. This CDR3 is CSVGHTGMSSYNEQFF. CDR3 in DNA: TGCAGCGTTGGCCATACAGGGATGAGCTCCTACAATGAGCAGTTCTTC.

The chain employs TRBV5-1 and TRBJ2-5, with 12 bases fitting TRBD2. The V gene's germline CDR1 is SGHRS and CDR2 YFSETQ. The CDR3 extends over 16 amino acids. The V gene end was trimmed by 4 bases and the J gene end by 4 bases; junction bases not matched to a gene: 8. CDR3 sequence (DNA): TGCGCCAGCAGCCAGACTAGCGGGAGAACGGGAGAGACCCAGTACTTC. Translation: CASSQTSGRTGETQYF.

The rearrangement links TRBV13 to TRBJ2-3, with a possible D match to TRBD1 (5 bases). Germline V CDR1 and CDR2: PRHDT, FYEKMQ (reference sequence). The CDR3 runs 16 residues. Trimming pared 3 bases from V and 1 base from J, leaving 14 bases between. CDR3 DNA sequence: TGTGCCAGCAGCTTCGGCCAGGGTGTTCGCACAGATACGCAGTATTTT. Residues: CASSFGQGVRTDTQYF.

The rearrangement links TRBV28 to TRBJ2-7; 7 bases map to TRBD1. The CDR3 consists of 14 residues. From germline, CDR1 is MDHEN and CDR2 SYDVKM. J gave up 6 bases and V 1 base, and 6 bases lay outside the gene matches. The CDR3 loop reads CASSLYHRGSEQYF. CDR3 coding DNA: TGTGCCAGCAGTTTATACCACAGGGGTAGCGAGCAGTACTTC.

This chain's CDR3 is CASSQTIAINLNTEAFF. DNA for the CDR3: TGCGCCAGCAGCCAGACAATCGCGATTAACTTGAACACTGAAGCTTTCTTT. This chain connects TRBV4-1 to TRBJ1-1; D remains unclear. This CDR3 has 17 amino acids. Deletions cut 3 bases from V and 0 bases from J, with 17 bases between. From germline, CDR1 is MGHRA and CDR2 YSYEKL.

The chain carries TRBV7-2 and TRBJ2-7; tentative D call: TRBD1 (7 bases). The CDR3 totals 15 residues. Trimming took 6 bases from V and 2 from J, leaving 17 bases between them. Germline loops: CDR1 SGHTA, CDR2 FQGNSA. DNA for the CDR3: TGTGCCAGCAGTTCCACCAGGGGGGCCACCTACGAGCAGTACTTC. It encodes CASSSTRGATYEQYF.

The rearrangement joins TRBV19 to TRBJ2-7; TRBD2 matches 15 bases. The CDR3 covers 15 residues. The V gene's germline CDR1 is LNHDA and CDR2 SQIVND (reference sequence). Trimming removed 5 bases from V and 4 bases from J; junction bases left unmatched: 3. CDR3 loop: CASSSGTSGRYEQYF. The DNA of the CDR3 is TGTGCCAGTAGTTCAGGGACTAGCGGGAGGTACGAGCAGTACTTC.

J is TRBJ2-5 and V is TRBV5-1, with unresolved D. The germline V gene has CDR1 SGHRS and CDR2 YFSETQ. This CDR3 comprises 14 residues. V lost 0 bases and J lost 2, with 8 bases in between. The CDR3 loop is CASSLAVGQETQYF. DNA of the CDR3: TGCGCCAGCAGCTTGGCCGTAGGGCAAGAGACCCAGTACTTC. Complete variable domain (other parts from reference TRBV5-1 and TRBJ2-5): KAGVTQTPRYLIKTRGQQVTLSCSPISGHRSVSWYQQTPGQGLQFLFEYFSETQRNKGNFPGRFSGRQFSNSRSEMNVSTLELGDSALYLCASSLAVGQETQYFGPGTRLLVL.

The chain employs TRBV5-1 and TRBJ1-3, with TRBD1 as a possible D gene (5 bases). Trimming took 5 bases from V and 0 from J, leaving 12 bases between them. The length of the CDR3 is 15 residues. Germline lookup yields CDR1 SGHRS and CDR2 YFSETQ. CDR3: CASRTDTYSGNTIYF. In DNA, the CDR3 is TGCGCCAGCAGGACGGACACCTACTCTGGAAACACCATATATTTT.

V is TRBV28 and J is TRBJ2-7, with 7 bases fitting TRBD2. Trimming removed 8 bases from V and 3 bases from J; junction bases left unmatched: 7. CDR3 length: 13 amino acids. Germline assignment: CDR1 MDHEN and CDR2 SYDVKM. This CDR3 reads CASERDGNYEQYF. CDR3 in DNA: TGTGCCAGCGAGCGGGACGGTAACTACGAGCAGTACTTC.

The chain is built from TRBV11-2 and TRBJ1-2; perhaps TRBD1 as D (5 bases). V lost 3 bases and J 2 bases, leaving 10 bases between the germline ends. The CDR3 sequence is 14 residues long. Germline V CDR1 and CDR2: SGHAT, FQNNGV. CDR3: CASSFGRENYGYTF. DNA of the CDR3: TGTGCCAGCAGCTTCGGCAGGGAAAACTATGGCTACACCTTC.

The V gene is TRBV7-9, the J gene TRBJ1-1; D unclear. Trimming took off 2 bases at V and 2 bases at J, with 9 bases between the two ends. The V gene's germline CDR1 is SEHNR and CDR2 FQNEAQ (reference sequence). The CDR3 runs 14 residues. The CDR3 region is CASSLLFGNTEAFF. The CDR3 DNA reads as TGTGCCAGCAGCTTATTGTTTGGCAACACTGAAGCTTTCTTT.

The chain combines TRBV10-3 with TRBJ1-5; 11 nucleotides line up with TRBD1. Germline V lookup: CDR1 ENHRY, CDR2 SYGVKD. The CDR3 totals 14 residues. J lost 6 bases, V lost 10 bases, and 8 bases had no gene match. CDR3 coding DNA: TGTGCCACCAACCGGGACAGGGGGAGTCAGCCCCAGCATTTT. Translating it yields CATNRDRGSQPQHF.

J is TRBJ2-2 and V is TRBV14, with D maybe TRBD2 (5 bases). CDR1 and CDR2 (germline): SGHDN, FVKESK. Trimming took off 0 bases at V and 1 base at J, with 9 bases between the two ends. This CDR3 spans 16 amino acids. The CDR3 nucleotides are TGTGCCAGCAGCCAAGACTTACTAGGGAACACCGGGGAGCTGTTTTTT. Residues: CASSQDLLGNTGELFF.

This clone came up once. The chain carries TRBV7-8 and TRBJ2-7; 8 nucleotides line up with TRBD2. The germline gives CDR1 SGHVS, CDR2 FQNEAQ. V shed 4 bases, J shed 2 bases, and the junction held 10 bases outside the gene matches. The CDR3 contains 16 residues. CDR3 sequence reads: CASSSPGLAGTYEQYF. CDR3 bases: TGTGCCAGCAGCTCGCCAGGACTAGCAGGGACCTACGAGCAGTACTTC.